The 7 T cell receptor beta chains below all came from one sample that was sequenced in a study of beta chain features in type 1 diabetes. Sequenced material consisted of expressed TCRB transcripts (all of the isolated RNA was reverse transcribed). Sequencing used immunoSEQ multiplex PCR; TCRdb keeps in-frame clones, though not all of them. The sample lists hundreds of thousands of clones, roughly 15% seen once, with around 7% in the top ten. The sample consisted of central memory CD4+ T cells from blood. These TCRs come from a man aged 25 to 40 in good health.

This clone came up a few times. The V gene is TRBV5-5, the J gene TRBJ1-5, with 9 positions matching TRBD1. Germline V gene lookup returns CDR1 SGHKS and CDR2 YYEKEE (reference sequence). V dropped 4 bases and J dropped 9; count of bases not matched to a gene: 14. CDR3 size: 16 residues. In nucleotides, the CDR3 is TGTGCCAGCAGCCGCATTCCTGGACAGGGGCAAGGGCCCCAGCATTTT. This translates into CASSRIPGQGQGPQHF.

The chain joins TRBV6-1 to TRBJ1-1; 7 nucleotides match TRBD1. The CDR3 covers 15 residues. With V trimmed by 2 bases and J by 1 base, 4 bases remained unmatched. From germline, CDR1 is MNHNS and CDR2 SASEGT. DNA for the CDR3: TGTGCCAGCAGTGAACAGGGGGGCAAGAACACTGAAGCTTTCTTT. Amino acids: CASSEQGGKNTEAFF.

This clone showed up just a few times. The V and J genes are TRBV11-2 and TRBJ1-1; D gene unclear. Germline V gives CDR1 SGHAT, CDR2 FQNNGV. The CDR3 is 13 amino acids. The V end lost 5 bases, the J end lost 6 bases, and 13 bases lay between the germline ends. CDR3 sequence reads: CASSTPRRPEAFF. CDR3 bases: TGTGCCAGCAGCACCCCCCGACGTCCTGAAGCTTTCTTT.

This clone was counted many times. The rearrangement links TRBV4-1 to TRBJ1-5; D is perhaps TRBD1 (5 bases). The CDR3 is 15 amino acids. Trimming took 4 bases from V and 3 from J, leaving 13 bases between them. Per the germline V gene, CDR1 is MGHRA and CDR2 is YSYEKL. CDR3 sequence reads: CASSRTPVPNQPQHF. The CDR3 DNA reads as TGCGCCAGCAGCCGGACACCGGTCCCCAATCAGCCCCAGCATTTT.

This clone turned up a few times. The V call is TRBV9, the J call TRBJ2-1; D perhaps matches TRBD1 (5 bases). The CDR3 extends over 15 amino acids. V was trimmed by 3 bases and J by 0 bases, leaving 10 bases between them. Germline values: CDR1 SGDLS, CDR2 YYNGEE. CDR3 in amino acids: CASSEQVISYNEQFF. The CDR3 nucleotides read TGTGCCAGCAGCGAACAGGTTATCTCCTACAATGAGCAGTTCTTC.

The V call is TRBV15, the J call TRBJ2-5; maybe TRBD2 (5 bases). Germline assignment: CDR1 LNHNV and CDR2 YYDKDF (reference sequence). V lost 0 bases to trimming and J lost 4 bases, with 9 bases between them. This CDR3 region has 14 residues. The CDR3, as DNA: TGTGCCACCAGCAGAGATCCAAGCGGAGAGACCCAGTACTTC. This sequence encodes CATSRDPSGETQYF.

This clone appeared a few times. The CDR3 here is CASSVEGTELSYEQYF. The DNA for the CDR3 is TGTGCCAGCAGCGTAGAAGGGACAGAACTTAGCTACGAGCAGTACTTC. This chain uses TRBV9 with TRBJ2-7; 7 nucleotides align to TRBD1. The CDR3 is 16 amino acids. From germline, CDR1 is SGDLS and CDR2 YYNGEE. With 0 bases clipped from V and 3 bases from J, the junction kept 9 bases outside the gene matches.